What follows are 26 T cell receptor beta chains derived from one specimen sequenced in a study of T cell responses to AZD1222 COVID-19 vaccine. Only in-frame clones appear in the TCRdb table, and some are missing; sequencing was by immunoSEQ multiplex PCR. The sample consists of under 200,000 clones, approximately 92% of them appearing once. The specimen was peripheral blood, collected 28 days after the second dose of the MenACWY control vaccine. These receptor sequences come from an adult who received the MenACWY meningococcal vaccine as a control.

V is TRBV7-8 and J is TRBJ1-1, with a tentative D call TRBD1 (5 bases). Trimming left V 0 bases short and J 10 bases short, with 12 bases between. Germline CDR1 is SGHVS and CDR2 is FQNEAQ. This CDR3 has 13 residues. CDR3 sequence: CASSLARSQGAFF. The CDR3 DNA is TGTGCCAGCAGCTTAGCACGTTCCCAGGGAGCTTTCTTT.

The gene calls are TRBV6-2 or TRBV6-3 and TRBJ1-2, with D uncertain. Germline V gene data show CDR1 as MNHEY and CDR2 as SVGEGT. CDR3 length: 13 residues. Deletions cut 5 bases from V and 7 bases from J, with 14 bases between. DNA for the CDR3: TGTGCCAGCAGTCCGGACTCGGTAATTGGCTACACCTTC. Protein sequence: CASSPDSVIGYTF.

Here the CDR3 DNA reads TGCGCCAGCAGTGAGTTGTTGGACAGGTACACAGATACGCAGTATTTT. Translation gives CASSELLDRYTDTQYF. V is TRBV10-2 and J is TRBJ2-3; 7 positions agree with TRBD1. The germline V gene encodes CDR1 WSHSY and CDR2 SAAADI. Unmatched junction bases numbered 6, after V lost 1 base and J lost 2 bases. The CDR3 is 16 amino acids.

This clone has just one count. V and J are TRBV7-9 and TRBJ2-1, with 10 bases fitting TRBD2. V shed 5 bases, J shed 7 bases, and the junction held 8 bases outside the gene matches. CDR3 length: 15 amino acids. CDR1 is SEHNR, CDR2 FQNEAQ, per germline (reference sequence). CDR3 DNA sequence: TGTGCCAGCAGCGCACTAGCGGGGAGGACTAATGAGCAGTTCTTC. Encoded protein: CASSALAGRTNEQFF.

This clone was picked up a small number of times. This rearrangement joins TRBV12-3 or TRBV12-4 to TRBJ2-3; D not certain. This CDR3 region has 11 residues. Trimming took 7 bases from V and 9 from J, leaving 11 bases between them. The CDR3: CASTQMKTQYF. The CDR3 coding sequence is TGTGCCAGCACACAGATGAAGACGCAGTATTTT.

Concerning this clone: Distinct nucleotide sequences in the sample also encode this CDR3. This rearrangement joins TRBV19 to TRBJ1-1; D ambiguous. V dropped 1 base and J dropped 1 base, with 7 bases sitting between them. Germline-derived CDR1 and CDR2 are LNHDA and SQIVND (reference sequence). CDR3 size: 14 residues. The CDR3 loop reads CASSIGPGNTEAFF. As DNA, the CDR3 is TGTGCCAGTAGTATAGGCCCGGGGAACACTGAAGCTTTCTTT.

This clone was seen a few times. The chain links TRBV30 to TRBJ1-2; no firm D call. Germline lookup yields CDR1 GTSNPN and CDR2 SVGIG (reference sequence). The CDR3 runs 11 residues. Trimming shortened V by 3 bases and J by 7 bases, and 9 bases separated the two germline ends. The CDR3 bases are TGTGCCTGGAGACAGACGGCTGGCTACACCTTC. Its protein product is CAWRQTAGYTF.

Note on this clone: This CDR3 is also generated by other DNA sequences in the sample. This chain uses TRBV5-1 with TRBJ1-2; D remains ambiguous. This CDR3 spans 13 amino acids. Per germline, CDR1 SGHRS and CDR2 YFSETQ. V was pared by 0 bases and J by 2 bases, with 5 bases between. The CDR3 is CASSLGGNYGYTF. The CDR3 nucleotides are TGCGCCAGCAGCTTGGGCGGGAACTATGGCTACACCTTC. The complete variable domain, with remaining parts taken from reference TRBV5-1 and TRBJ1-2, reads KAGVTQTPRYLIKTRGQQVTLSCSPISGHRSVSWYQQTPGQGLQFLFEYFSETQRNKGNFPGRFSGRQFSNSRSEMNVSTLELGDSALYLCASSLGGNYGYTFGSGTRLTVV.

This rearrangement joins TRBV6-5 to TRBJ2-1; the D is unclear. Trimming removed 3 bases from V and 9 bases from J, with 6 bases in between. Germline V lookup: CDR1 MNHEY, CDR2 SVGAGI. The CDR3 totals 11 residues. CDR3 coding DNA: TGTGCCAGCAGTTATCCAGCTGAGCAGTTCTTC. Protein sequence: CASSYPAEQFF.

The J gene is TRBJ1-1, the V gene TRBV7-9; D remains ambiguous. CDR3 length: 14 residues. Trimming stripped 5 bases from V and 1 base from J, with 11 bases between. CDR1 and CDR2 from the germline V gene are SEHNR and FQNEAQ (reference sequence). For the CDR3, the DNA is TGTGCCAGCAGCGAGCGTCAGGCGAACACTGAAGCTTTCTTT. Protein: CASSERQANTEAFF. Full variable domain (remainder filled in from reference TRBV7-9 and TRBJ1-1): DTGVSQNPRHKITKRGQNVTFRCDPISEHNRLYWYRQTLGQGPEFLTYFQNEAQLEKSRLLSDRFSAERPKGSFSTLEIQRTEQGDSAMYLCASSERQANTEAFFGQGTRLTVV.

This clone is a singleton in its sample. The CDR3 coding sequence is TGTGCCCACAGGGGAACAACTAATGAAAAACTGTTTTTT. Translating gives CAHRGTTNEKLFF. V and J are TRBV30 and TRBJ1-4; 7 bases are a match to TRBD1. CDR3 length equals 13 residues. V shed 8 bases and J 0 bases; nucleotides not matched to a gene: 3. Germline V gene sequence: CDR1 GTSNPN, CDR2 SVGIG (reference sequence). Combining the CDR3 with reference TRBV30 and TRBJ1-4 gives the whole variable domain SQTIHQWPATLVQPVGSPLSLECTVEGTSNPNLYWYRQAAGRGLQLLFYSVGIGQISSEVPQNLSASRPQDRQFILSSKKLLLSDSGFYLCAHRGTTNEKLFFGSGTQLSVL.

The rearrangement uses TRBV16 and TRBJ2-5, with 8 nucleotides matching TRBD1. The CDR3 is 15 residues long. V was pared by 0 bases and J by 4 bases, with 4 bases of the junction left unmatched. CDR1 and CDR2 from the germline V gene are KGHSY and FQNENV. The CDR3 loop is CASSQSRTGRETQYF. CDR3 sequence (DNA): TGTGCCAGCAGCCAATCAAGGACAGGGAGAGAGACCCAGTACTTC.

This chain connects TRBV6-2 or TRBV6-3 to TRBJ2-2; TRBD1 might be the D (6 bases). The CDR3 runs 12 residues. Germline CDR1 MNHEY, CDR2 SVGEGT. Trimming took 4 bases from V and 6 from J, leaving 6 bases between them. CDR3 DNA: TGTGCCAGCAGTTGGGGGCCCGGGGAGCTGTTTTTT. Amino acids: CASSWGPGELFF.

The rearrangement links TRBV6-5 to TRBJ2-7; 8 positions agree with TRBD1. CDR3 size: 15 residues. Trimming removed 6 bases from V and 3 bases from J; junction bases left unmatched: 10. The germline CDR1 and CDR2 sequences are MNHEY and SVGAGI. This CDR3 reads CASSLGQGQSYEQYF. CDR3 in DNA: TGTGCCAGCAGCCTCGGACAGGGCCAAAGCTACGAGCAGTACTTC.

The chain couples TRBV30 to TRBJ1-2, with D tentatively TRBD1 (5 bases). V was cut by 3 bases and J by 3 bases, with 11 bases left in between. Germline CDR1 reads GTSNPN; CDR2 reads SVGIG (reference sequence). The CDR3 has 13 residues. The CDR3, as DNA: TGTGCCTGGAGAGCAACAGGAGACTATGGCTACACCTTC. It yields the protein CAWRATGDYGYTF.

The CDR3 is CASSWDRASEKLFF. DNA of the CDR3: TGTGCCAGCAGCTGGGACCGGGCCTCGGAAAAACTGTTTTTT. This chain joins TRBV11-2 and TRBJ1-4, with D perhaps matching TRBD1 (5 bases). CDR3 length: 14 residues. Trimming took 4 bases from V and 8 from J, leaving 14 bases between them. Germline V gene lookup returns CDR1 SGHAT and CDR2 FQNNGV.

This sequence joins TRBV24-1 and TRBJ1-3; no clear D gene. Germline CDR1 is KGHDR and CDR2 is SFDVKD. The CDR3 extends over 13 amino acids. V shed 4 bases and J shed 0 bases, with 3 bases lying between them. The CDR3 region is CATSESSGNTIYF. The CDR3 DNA reads TGTGCCACCAGTGAGAGCTCTGGAAACACCATATATTTT.

The gene calls are TRBV19 and TRBJ2-2; 7 bases match TRBD2. CDR3 size: 17 residues. V lost 1 base, J lost 6 bases, and 11 bases stayed unmatched. The germline V gene has CDR1 LNHDA and CDR2 SQIVND (reference sequence). The CDR3 protein is CASSIVGGIRGAGELFF. In nucleotides, the CDR3 is TGTGCCAGTAGTATAGTAGGCGGGATTCGGGGGGCCGGGGAGCTGTTTTTT.

The V call is TRBV7-8, the J call TRBJ2-7, with D maybe TRBD2 (5 bases). The germline gives CDR1 SGHVS, CDR2 FQNEAQ. The V and J ends lost 2 bases and 6 bases respectively, with 11 bases between them. The CDR3 runs 13 residues. The CDR3 sequence is CASSLRAGPEQYF. DNA of the CDR3: TGTGCCAGCAGCTTAAGGGCGGGTCCCGAGCAGTACTTC.

The chain joins TRBV5-4 to TRBJ1-6; D may be TRBD1 (5 bases). The CDR3 consists of 17 residues. Germline V gene data show CDR1 as SGHNT and CDR2 as YYREEE (reference sequence). V was clipped by 4 bases and J by 2 bases, with 16 bases between them. CDR3 nucleotide sequence: TGTGCCAGCAGCCGCCCGGAGGGGAGTCCCTATAATTCACCCCTCCACTTT. The encoded protein is CASSRPEGSPYNSPLHF.

The CDR3 region is CASSLGPGVSSYEQYF. CDR3 nucleotides: TGCGCCAGCAGCTTGGGGCCGGGGGTGAGCTCCTACGAGCAGTACTTC. The chain combines TRBV5-1 with TRBJ2-7, with a weak D call TRBD2 (6 bases). This CDR3 comprises 16 residues. Trimming shortened V by 0 bases and J by 0 bases, and 13 bases separated the two germline ends. Germline CDR1 and CDR2: SGHRS and YFSETQ.

J is TRBJ2-7 and V is TRBV5-1; possibly TRBD1 for D (6 bases). Germline V gene lookup returns CDR1 SGHRS and CDR2 YFSETQ. The CDR3 consists of 14 residues. V shed 4 bases and J shed 4 bases, with 15 bases lying between them. Here the CDR3 DNA reads TGCGCCAGCAGCCCGACAGGCCCCTCGTACGAGCAGTACTTC. Protein: CASSPTGPSYEQYF.

The chain joins TRBV3-1 (or the pseudogene TRBV3-2) to TRBJ2-1; 9 bases are a match to TRBD2. Germline V gene lookup returns CDR1 LGHDT and CDR2 YNNKEL (reference sequence). This CDR3 comprises 14 residues. The V gene end was trimmed by 2 bases and the J gene end by 9 bases; junction bases not matched to a gene: 5. In nucleotides, the CDR3 is TGTGCCAGCAGCCAACTAGCGCGGGGGGGTGAGCAGTTCTTC. It translates to CASSQLARGGEQFF.

The chain combines TRBV6-1 with TRBJ1-4; TRBD1 agrees at 7 bases. The germline V gene has CDR1 MNHNS and CDR2 SASEGT. CDR3 length equals 15 residues. The ends lost 2 bases at V and 3 bases at J; junction bases unmatched: 3. CDR3 sequence: CASSELGQPNEKLFF. The DNA of the CDR3 is TGTGCCAGCAGTGAACTGGGACAGCCTAATGAAAAACTGTTTTTT.

The V gene is TRBV6-2 or TRBV6-3, the J gene TRBJ2-1; a possible D gene is TRBD2 (5 bases). Germline CDR1 reads MNHEY; CDR2 reads SVGEGT. Trimming removed 6 bases at V and 6 bases at J, with 15 bases between. The CDR3 has 14 residues. In nucleotides, the CDR3 is TGTGCCAGCAGCCGCGGACTGGGATCCAATGAGCAGTTCTTC. This gives the protein CASSRGLGSNEQFF.

The V gene is TRBV23-1, the J gene TRBJ1-3; D call uncertain. Being an ORF, TRBV23-1 has a function that is uncertain. Trimming shortened V by 2 bases and J by 0 bases, and 17 bases separated the two germline ends. The CDR3 runs 18 residues. CDR3 nucleotides: TGCGCCAGCAGTCAAACGGTTTATGGAAGGAACTCTGGAAACACCATATATTTT. This codes for CASSQTVYGRNSGNTIYF.